The TCR beta chain under discussion was sequenced for a study of T cell changes during pregnancy in multiple sclerosis (dated by TCRdb to about 2019). About the study as a whole: In women with multiple sclerosis, the researchers looked at how the T cell repertoire shifted as pregnancy progressed.

About this clone itself: Its antigen specificity is not known. There are no base qualities to consult, and no much larger clone falls within one base.

Library prep was done by the immunoSEQ multiplex PCR assay. TCRdb provides this immuneACCESS table in a form limited to in-frame rearrangements. Some clones are lacking; in checked studies, under half of them reflect an unresolved V gene, and why the rest are absent is not known. A total of about 79,000 clones appear in this sample, around 93% of them only once. The top ten hold around 0.75% of the sample. The source of this sequence is a female donor in good health, enrolled as a control in a pregnancy study. The sample in question was peripheral blood, obtained in the second trimester of pregnancy.

The CDR3 reads CASSRTGGAYGYTF. The DNA is as follows: TGTGCCAGCAGCCGGACAGGGGGGGCCTATGGCTACACCTTC. This sequence uses TRBV11-2 and TRBJ1-2; 10 of the junction bases match TRBD1. CDR1 and CDR2 are read off the germline V gene as SGHAT and FQNNGV. The cysteine opens and the phenylalanine closes a CDR3 of 14 amino acids. CDR3 DNA is the only sequence kept; it has 42 bases, read in frame from the first base. The V end gives up 5 bases and the J end 4 bases, leaving 4 bases in the junction not matched to a gene.